Below, one T cell receptor (beta chain) is given with its context. Its antigen is not identified. Clones were read by immunoSEQ multiplex PCR, and TCRdb kept only the in-frame ones, dropping some. The sample lists around 120,000 clones, about 93% occurring once. The data originate from a study of T cell responses to AZD1222 COVID-19 vaccine. General study findings and limits: Spike was spanned by vaccine-associated CD4 TCRs, with dominance at 160-218 and 743-854. Targets within unmutated variant regions were reportedly found for nearly half of spike-specific TCRs.

In germline, CDR1 is SGDLS, CDR2 YYNGEE. Losses at the gene ends were 4 bases for V and 9 bases for J; bases not matched to a gene: 11. The CDR3 is 15 residues long. This rearrangement joins TRBV9 to TRBJ2-1; the match to TRBD2 covers 9 bases. The clonotype comes from an adult who received the AZD1222 COVID-19 vaccine. This material consisted of peripheral blood, taken 28 days after the second AZD1222 dose. This CDR3 reads CASSPGVAGVVEQFF. The CDR3 nucleotides read TGTGCCAGCAGCCCTGGGGTAGCGGGAGTGGTTGAGCAGTTCTTC. Complete variable domain (other parts from reference TRBV9 and TRBJ2-1): DSGVTQTPKHLITATGQRVTLRCSPRSGDLSVYWYQQSLDQGLQFLIQYYNGEERAKGNILERFSAQQFPDLHSELNLSSLELGDSALYFCASSPGVAGVVEQFFGPGTRLTVL.